This T cell receptor (beta chain) was recorded in a study of cytomegalovirus exposure and HLA in healthy donors. Study observations and caveats: Listed as cytomegalovirus-associated were 150 to 200 TCR beta chains.

With regard to this clone: Its specificity is not known.

Amplification used 60 Vbeta primers and 13 Jbeta primers. Only in-frame clones appear in the TCRdb table, and some are missing; sequencing was by immunoSEQ multiplex PCR. The table lists over 75,000 clones, over 60% of them singletons. Per the germline V gene, CDR1 is MDHEN and CDR2 is SYDVKM. The CDR3 is made up of 16 amino acids. The ends lost 3 bases at V and 0 bases at J; junction bases unmatched: 5. All the people who gave samples were healthy bone marrow donors. The specimen was PBMCs. This chain uses TRBV28 with TRBJ2-1; TRBD1 matches at 7 bases. The sequence was obtained from a man between 60 and 75 years old in good health and CMV-seropositive. In DNA, the CDR3 is TGTGCCAGCAGTTTTGAAGGGGACAGCTCCTACAATGAGCAGTTCTTC. This gives the protein CASSFEGDSSYNEQFF.